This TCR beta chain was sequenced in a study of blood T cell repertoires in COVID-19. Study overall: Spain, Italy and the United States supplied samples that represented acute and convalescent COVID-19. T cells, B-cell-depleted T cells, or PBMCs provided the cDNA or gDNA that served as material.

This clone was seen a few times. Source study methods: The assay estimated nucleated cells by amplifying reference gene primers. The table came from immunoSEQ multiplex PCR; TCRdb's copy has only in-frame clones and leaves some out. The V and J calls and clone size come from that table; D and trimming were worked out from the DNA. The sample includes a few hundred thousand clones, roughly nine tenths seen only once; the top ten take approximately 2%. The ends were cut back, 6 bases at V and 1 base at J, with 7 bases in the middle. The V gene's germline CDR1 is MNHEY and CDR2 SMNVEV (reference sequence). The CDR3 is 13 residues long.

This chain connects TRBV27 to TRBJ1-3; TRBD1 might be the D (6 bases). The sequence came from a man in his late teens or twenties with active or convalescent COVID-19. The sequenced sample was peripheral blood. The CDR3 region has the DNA TGTGCCAGCAGCAGGGGTTCTGGAAACACCATATATTTT. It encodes CASSRGSGNTIYF.